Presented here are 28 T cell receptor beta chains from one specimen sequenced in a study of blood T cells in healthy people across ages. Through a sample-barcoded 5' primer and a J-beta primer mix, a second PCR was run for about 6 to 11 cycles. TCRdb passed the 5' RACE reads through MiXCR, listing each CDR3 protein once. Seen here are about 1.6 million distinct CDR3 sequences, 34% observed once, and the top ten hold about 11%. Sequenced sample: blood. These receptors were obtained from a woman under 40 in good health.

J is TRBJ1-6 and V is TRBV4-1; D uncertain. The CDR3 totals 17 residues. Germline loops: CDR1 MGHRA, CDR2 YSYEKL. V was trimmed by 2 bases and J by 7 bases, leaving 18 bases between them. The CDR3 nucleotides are TGCGCCAGCAGCCAAACCCGGGTGTCCTTCCCAAATTCACCCCTCCACTTT. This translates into CASSQTRVSFPNSPLHF.

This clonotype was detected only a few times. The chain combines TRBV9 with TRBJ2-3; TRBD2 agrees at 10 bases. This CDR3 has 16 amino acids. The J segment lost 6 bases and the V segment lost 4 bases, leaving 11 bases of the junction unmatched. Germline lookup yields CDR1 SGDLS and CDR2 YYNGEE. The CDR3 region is CASSPEGSGGRDTQYF. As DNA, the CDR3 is TGTGCCAGCAGCCCCGAGGGTAGCGGGGGGCGGGATACGCAGTATTTT. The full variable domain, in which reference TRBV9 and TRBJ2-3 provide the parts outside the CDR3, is DSGVTQTPKHLITATGQRVTLRCSPRSGDLSVYWYQQSLDQGLQFLIQYYNGEERAKGNILERFSAQQFPDLHSELNLSSLELGDSALYFCASSPEGSGGRDTQYFGPGTRLTVL.

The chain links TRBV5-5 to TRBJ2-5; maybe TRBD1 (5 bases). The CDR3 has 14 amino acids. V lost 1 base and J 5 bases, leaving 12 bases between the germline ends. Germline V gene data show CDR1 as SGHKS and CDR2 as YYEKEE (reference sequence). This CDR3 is CASSLLGRAETQYF. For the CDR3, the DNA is TGTGCCAGCAGCTTGTTAGGCAGGGCGGAGACCCAGTACTTC.

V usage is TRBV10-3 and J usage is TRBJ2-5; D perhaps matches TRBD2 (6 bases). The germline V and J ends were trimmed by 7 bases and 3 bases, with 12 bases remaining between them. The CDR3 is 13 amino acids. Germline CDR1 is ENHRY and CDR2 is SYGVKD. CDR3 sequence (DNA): TGTGCCATCAAGGCAGCTAGCGAAGAGACCCAGTACTTC. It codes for CAIKAASEETQYF.

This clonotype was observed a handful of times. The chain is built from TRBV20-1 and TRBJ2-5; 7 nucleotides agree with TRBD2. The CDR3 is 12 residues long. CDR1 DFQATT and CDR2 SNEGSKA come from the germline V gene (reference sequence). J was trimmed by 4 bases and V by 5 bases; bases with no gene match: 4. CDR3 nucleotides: TGCAGTGCTCGGGACTACAGAGAGACCCAGTACTTC. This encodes CSARDYRETQYF.

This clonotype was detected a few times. This CDR3 is CASSEPGRRNEQYF. The CDR3 DNA reads as TGTGCCAGCAGTGAACCGGGCAGGAGGAACGAGCAGTACTTC. The chain employs TRBV6-1 and TRBJ2-7; TRBD2 might be the D (5 bases). Trimming stripped 2 bases from V and 5 bases from J, with 13 bases between. The germline V gene has CDR1 MNHNS and CDR2 SASEGT. The CDR3 is made up of 14 amino acids.

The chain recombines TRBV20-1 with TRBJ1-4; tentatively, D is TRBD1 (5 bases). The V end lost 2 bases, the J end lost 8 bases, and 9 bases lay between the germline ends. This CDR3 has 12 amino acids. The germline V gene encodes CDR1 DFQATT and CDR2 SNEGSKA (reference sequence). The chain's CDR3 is CSARRGGEKLFF. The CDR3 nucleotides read TGCAGTGCTAGAAGGGGTGGCGAAAAACTGTTTTTT.

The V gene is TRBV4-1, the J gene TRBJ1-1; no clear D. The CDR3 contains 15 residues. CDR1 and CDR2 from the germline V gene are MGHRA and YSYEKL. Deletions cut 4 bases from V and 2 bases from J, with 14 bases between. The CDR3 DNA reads TGCGCCAGCAGCCTTTTCGGACGTCCCAACACTGAAGCTTTCTTT. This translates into CASSLFGRPNTEAFF.

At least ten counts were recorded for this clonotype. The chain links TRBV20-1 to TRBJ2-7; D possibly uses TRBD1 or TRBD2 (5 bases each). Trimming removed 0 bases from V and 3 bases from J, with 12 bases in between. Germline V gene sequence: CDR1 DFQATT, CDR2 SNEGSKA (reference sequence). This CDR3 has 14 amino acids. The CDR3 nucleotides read TGCAGTGCTAGAGAACCGGGACCGTACTACGAGCAGTACTTC. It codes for CSAREPGPYYEQYF.

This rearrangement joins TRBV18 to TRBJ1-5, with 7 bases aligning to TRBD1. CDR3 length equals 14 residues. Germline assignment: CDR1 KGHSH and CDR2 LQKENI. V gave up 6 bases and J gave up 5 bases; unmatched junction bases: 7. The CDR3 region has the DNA TGTGCCAGCTCGGGACAGCAGTCCGATCAGCCCCAGCATTTT. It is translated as CASSGQQSDQPQHF.

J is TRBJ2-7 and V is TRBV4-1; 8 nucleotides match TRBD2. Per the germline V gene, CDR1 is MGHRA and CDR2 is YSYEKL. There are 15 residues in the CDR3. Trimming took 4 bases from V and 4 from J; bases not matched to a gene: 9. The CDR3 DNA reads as TGCGCCAGCAGCCCCGGCAGCGGGAGTAGGTACGAGCAGTACTTC. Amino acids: CASSPGSGSRYEQYF.

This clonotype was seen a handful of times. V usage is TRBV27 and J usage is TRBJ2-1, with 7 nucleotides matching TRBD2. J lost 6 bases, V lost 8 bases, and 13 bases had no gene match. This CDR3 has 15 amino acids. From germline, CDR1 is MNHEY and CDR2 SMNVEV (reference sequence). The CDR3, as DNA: TGTGCCAGCTACCCGACTAGCCTACTGGGCAATGAGCAGTTCTTC. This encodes CASYPTSLLGNEQFF.

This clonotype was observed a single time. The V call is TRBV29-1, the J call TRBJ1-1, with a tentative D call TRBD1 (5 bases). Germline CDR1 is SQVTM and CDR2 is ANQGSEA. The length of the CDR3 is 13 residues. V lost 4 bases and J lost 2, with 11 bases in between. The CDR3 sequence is CSVALQANTEAFF. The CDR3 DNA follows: TGCAGCGTTGCTTTACAGGCAAACACTGAAGCTTTCTTT. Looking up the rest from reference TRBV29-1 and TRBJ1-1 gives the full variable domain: SAVISQKPSRDICQRGTSLTIQCQVDSQVTMMFWYRQQPGQSLTLIATANQGSEATYESGFVIDKFPISRPNLTFSTLTVSNMSPEDSSIYLCSVALQANTEAFFGQGTRLTVV.

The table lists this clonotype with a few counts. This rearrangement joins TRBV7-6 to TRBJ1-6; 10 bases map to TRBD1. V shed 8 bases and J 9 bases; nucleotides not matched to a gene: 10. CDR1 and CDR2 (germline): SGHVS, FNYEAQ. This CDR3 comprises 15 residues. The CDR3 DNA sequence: TGTGCCAGCGGGCTGGGGGGACAGGGGTCTTCACCCCTCCACTTT. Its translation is CASGLGGQGSSPLHF.

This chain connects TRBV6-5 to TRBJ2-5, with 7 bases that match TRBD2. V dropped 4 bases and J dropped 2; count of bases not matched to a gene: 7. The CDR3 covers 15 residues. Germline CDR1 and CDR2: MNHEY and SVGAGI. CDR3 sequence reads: CASSSFGLGQETQYF. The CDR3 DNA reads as TGTGCCAGCAGTTCTTTTGGACTAGGACAAGAGACCCAGTACTTC.

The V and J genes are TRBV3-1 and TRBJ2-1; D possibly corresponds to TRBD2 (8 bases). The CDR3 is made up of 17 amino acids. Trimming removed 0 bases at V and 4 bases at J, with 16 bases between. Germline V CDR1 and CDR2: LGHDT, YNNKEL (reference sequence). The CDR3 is CASSQEFGRGPYNEQFF. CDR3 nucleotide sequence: TGTGCCAGCAGCCAAGAATTCGGGAGGGGGCCATACAATGAGCAGTTCTTC.

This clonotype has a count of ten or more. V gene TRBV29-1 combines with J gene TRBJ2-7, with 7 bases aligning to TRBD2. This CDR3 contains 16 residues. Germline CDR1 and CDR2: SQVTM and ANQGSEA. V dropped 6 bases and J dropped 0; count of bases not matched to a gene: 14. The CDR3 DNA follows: TGCAGCGTCGGGGGTGTCCGGGGACTATCCTCCTACGAGCAGTACTTC. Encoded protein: CSVGGVRGLSSYEQYF.

CDR3 nucleotides: TGTGCCACCAGTGTCCAGCAGTACTTC. Its protein product is CATSVQQYF. The chain employs TRBV24-1 and TRBJ2-7; D is unresolved. This CDR3 spans 9 amino acids. Germline V gene lookup returns CDR1 KGHDR and CDR2 SFDVKD. V was trimmed by 5 bases and J by 8 bases, leaving 3 bases between them.

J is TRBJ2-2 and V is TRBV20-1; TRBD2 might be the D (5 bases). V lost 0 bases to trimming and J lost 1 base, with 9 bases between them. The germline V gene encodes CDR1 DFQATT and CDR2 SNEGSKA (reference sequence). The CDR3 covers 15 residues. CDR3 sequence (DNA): TGCAGTGCTAGAGACGTAGCGAGGAACACCGGGGAGCTGTTTTTT. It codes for CSARDVARNTGELFF.

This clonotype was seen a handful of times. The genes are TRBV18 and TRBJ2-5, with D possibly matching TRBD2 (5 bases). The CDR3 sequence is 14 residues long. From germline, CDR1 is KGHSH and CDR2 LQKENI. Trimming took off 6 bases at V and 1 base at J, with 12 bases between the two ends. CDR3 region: CASSPGIGQETQYF. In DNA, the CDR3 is TGTGCCAGCTCTCCCGGGATCGGCCAAGAGACCCAGTACTTC.

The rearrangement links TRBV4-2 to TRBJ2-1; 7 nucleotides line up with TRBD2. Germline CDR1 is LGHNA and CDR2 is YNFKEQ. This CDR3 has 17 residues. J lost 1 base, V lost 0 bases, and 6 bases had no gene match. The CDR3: CASSQDPGGESYNEQFF. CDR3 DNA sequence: TGTGCCAGCAGCCAAGATCCGGGGGGAGAATCCTACAATGAGCAGTTCTTC.

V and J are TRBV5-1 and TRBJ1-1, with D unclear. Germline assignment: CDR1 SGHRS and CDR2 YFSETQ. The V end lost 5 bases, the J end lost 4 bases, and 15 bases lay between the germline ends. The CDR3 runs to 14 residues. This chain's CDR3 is CASRVNQGVTEAFF. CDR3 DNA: TGCGCCAGCAGAGTCAACCAAGGTGTCACTGAAGCTTTCTTT.

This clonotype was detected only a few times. CDR3 residues: CASSRDLDGYNEQFF. CDR3 sequence (DNA): TGTGCCAGCAGTCGCGACTTGGACGGATACAATGAGCAGTTCTTC. The chain links TRBV3-1 to TRBJ2-1, with D hard to call. Germline-derived CDR1 and CDR2 are LGHDT and YNNKEL (reference sequence). This CDR3 region has 15 residues. Trimming took off 6 bases at V and 4 bases at J, with 16 bases between the two ends.

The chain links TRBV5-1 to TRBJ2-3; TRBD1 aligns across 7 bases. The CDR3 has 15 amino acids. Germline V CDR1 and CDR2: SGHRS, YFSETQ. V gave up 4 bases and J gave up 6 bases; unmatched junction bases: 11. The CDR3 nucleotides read TGCGCCAGCAGCACTCGACAGGGCTCCTCTGATACGCAGTATTTT. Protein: CASSTRQGSSDTQYF.

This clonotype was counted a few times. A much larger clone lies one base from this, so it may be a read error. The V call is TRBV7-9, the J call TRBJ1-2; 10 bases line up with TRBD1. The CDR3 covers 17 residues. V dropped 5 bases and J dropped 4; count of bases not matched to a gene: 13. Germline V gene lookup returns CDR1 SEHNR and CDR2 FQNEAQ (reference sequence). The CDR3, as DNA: TGTGCCAGCAGCACCACCGGGACAGGGGATGTCGGCTATGGCTACACCTTC. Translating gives CASSTTGTGDVGYGYTF. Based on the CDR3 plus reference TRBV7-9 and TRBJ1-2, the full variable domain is DTGVSQNPRHKITKRGQNVTFRCDPISEHNRLYWYRQTLGQGPEFLTYFQNEAQLEKSRLLSDRFSAERPKGSFSTLEIQRTEQGDSAMYLCASSTTGTGDVGYGYTFGSGTRLTVV.

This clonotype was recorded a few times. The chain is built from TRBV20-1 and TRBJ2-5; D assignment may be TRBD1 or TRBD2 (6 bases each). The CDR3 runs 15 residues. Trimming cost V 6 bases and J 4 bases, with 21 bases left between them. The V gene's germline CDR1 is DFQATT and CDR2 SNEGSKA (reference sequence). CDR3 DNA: TGCAGTGCCCTCCCCTGGGGGGCCTTGGCAGAGACCCAGTACTTC. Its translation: CSALPWGALAETQYF.

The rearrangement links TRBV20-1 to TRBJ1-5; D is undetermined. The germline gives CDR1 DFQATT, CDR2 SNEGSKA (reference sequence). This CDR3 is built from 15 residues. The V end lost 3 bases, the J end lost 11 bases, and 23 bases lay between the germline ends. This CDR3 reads CSASGDPTNLISQHF. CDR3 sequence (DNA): TGCAGTGCTAGTGGTGACCCTACCAACTTAATCTCCCAGCATTTT.

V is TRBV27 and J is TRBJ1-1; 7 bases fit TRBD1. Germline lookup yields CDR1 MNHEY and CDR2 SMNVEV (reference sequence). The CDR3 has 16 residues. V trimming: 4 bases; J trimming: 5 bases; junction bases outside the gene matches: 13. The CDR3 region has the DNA TGTGCCAGCAGTTCAGGGGGGGATCTCCGCGGTACTGAAGCTTTCTTT. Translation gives CASSSGGDLRGTEAFF.